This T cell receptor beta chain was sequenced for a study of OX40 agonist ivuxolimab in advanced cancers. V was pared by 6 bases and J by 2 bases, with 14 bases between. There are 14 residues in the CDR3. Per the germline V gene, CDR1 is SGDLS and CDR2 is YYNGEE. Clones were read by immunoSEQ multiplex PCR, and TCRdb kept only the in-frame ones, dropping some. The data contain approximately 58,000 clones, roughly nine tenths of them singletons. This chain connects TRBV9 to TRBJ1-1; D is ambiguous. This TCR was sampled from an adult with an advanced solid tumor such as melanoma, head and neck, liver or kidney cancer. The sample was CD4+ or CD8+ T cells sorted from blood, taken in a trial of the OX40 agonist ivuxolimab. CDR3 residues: CASTSMAVNTEAFF. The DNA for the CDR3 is TGTGCCAGCACCTCCATGGCAGTCAACACTGAAGCTTTCTTT.